The 32 T cell receptor beta chains in this list originate from one sample, sequenced in a study of blood T cell repertoires in COVID-19. The assay was immunoSEQ multiplex PCR, and TCRdb's table has in-frame clones only and misses some. The table shows some 100,000 clones, with 75% to 90% occurring only once. Sequencing was done on a sample of peripheral blood. All receptors come from a woman in her fifties or sixties with acute or convalescent COVID-19.

V gene TRBV5-6 combines with J gene TRBJ1-3; possible D gene TRBD1, 5 bases. Looked up from germline, CDR1 is SGHDT and CDR2 is YYEEEE. There are 17 residues in the CDR3. Between the trimmed V and J ends, which lost 1 base and 4 bases, there was a span of 18 bases. The CDR3 DNA reads as TGTGCCAGCAGCTTGAGTGGGGGGGAGATGTACGGAAACACCATATATTTT. Amino acids: CASSLSGGEMYGNTIYF.

The chain couples TRBV11-2 to TRBJ1-4; tentatively, D is TRBD1 (6 bases). The CDR3 is 17 amino acids. V lost 2 bases and J lost 6, with 19 bases in between. Looked up from germline, CDR1 is SGHAT and CDR2 is FQNNGV. CDR3 nucleotides: TGTGCCAGCAGCTTAAGAGGGGCTACAGGGATGCATGAAAAACTGTTTTTT. As protein: CASSLRGATGMHEKLFF.

The chain is built from TRBV3-1 (or the pseudogene TRBV3-2) and TRBJ1-1; TRBD1 might be the D (5 bases). CDR1 is LGHDT, CDR2 YNNKEL, per germline (reference sequence). Trimming stripped 2 bases from V and 1 base from J, with 17 bases between. The CDR3 is 17 amino acids. The CDR3 loop reads CASSQSWRGRRNTEAFF. The CDR3 region has the DNA TGTGCCAGCAGCCAATCGTGGAGGGGACGCAGGAACACTGAAGCTTTCTTT.

V and J are TRBV5-6 and TRBJ2-5; 12 bases fit TRBD2. Trimming at V came to 0 bases and at J to 4 bases, leaving 1 base not matched to a gene. Germline CDR1 SGHDT, CDR2 YYEEEE. The CDR3 spans 15 residues. In nucleotides, the CDR3 is TGTGCCAGCAGCTTGGGACTAGCGGGGGTAGAGACCCAGTACTTC. Amino acid sequence: CASSLGLAGVETQYF. Filled out from reference TRBV5-6 and TRBJ2-5, the complete variable domain reads DAGVTQSPTHLIKTRGQQVTLRCSPKSGHDTVSWYQQALGQGPQFIFQYYEEEERQRGNFPDRFSGHQFPNYSSELNVNALLLGDSALYLCASSLGLAGVETQYFGPGTRLLVL.

J is TRBJ2-1 and V is TRBV28; TRBD2 agrees at 10 bases. CDR3 length: 16 amino acids. V trimming: 4 bases; J trimming: 7 bases; junction bases outside the gene matches: 10. Germline V gene lookup returns CDR1 MDHEN and CDR2 SYDVKM. The CDR3 loop is CASSSLASGRLNEQFF. As DNA, the CDR3 is TGTGCCAGCAGTTCCCTGGCTAGCGGGAGATTGAATGAGCAGTTCTTC.

This chain links TRBV29-1 with TRBJ1-2; D might be TRBD1 (5 bases). The length of the CDR3 is 14 residues. The ends were cut back, 0 bases at V and 4 bases at J, with 12 bases in the middle. The germline V gene has CDR1 SQVTM and CDR2 ANQGSEA. In DNA, the CDR3 is TGCAGCGTTGAAGACTCCAGGGTCCTCTATGGCTACACCTTC. Translation: CSVEDSRVLYGYTF.

The V gene is TRBV15, the J gene TRBJ2-1, with 8 bases lining up with TRBD2. The CDR3 is made up of 15 amino acids. CDR1 and CDR2 from the germline V gene are LNHNV and YYDKDF (reference sequence). Unmatched junction bases numbered 12, after V lost 5 bases and J lost 9 bases. The CDR3 sequence: CATSGAPSGSREQFF. In DNA, the CDR3 is TGTGCCACCAGCGGAGCCCCCAGCGGGAGTCGTGAGCAGTTCTTC.

The J gene is TRBJ2-2, the V gene TRBV28, with D possibly being TRBD1 (6 bases). The CDR3 is 14 amino acids. The V gene's germline CDR1 is MDHEN and CDR2 SYDVKM. V lost 4 bases, J lost 5 bases, and 11 bases lay in between. For the CDR3, the DNA is TGTGCCAGCAGTTCCTTACAGGGAACCGGGGAGCTGTTTTTT. The encoded protein is CASSSLQGTGELFF.

V usage is TRBV4-1 and J usage is TRBJ1-1; 7 bases line up with TRBD1. J lost 3 bases, V lost 6 bases, and 7 bases had no gene match. CDR3 size: 14 residues. CDR1 and CDR2 from the germline V gene are MGHRA and YSYEKL. In DNA, the CDR3 is TGCGCCAGCAGGAAAGGGACAGCTGACACTGAAGCTTTCTTT. Translation: CASRKGTADTEAFF.

The chain couples TRBV6-2 or TRBV6-3 to TRBJ2-5, with D perhaps matching TRBD1 (6 bases). Germline CDR1 is MNHEY and CDR2 is SVGEGT. Trimming took off 5 bases at V and 7 bases at J, with 17 bases between the two ends. The CDR3 length is 14 residues. CDR3 coding DNA: TGTGCCAGCAGTATTACAGGGATGAGGGGGACCCAGTACTTC. This sequence encodes CASSITGMRGTQYF.

This sequence joins TRBV7-3 and TRBJ2-1, with 7 bases that match TRBD1. Germline V gives CDR1 SGHTA, CDR2 FQGTGA. The ends lost 5 bases at V and 7 bases at J; junction bases unmatched: 8. The CDR3 contains 14 residues. The CDR3 here is CASSPGQSVNEQFF. Here the CDR3 DNA reads TGTGCCAGCAGCCCGGGACAGAGCGTAAATGAGCAGTTCTTC.

This clone was seen only once. V gene TRBV11-3 combines with J gene TRBJ2-1; 7 positions agree with TRBD2. J gave up 3 bases and V 5 bases, and 4 bases lay outside the gene matches. The CDR3 totals 14 residues. Germline-derived CDR1 and CDR2 are SGHNT and YENEEA. CDR3 protein: CASSRRDYYNEQFF. CDR3 bases: TGTGCCAGCAGCCGCCGGGACTACTACAATGAGCAGTTCTTC. The whole variable domain, filled in from reference TRBV11-3 and TRBJ2-1, reads EAGVVQSPRYKIIEKKQPVAFWCNPISGHNTLYWYLQNLGQGPELLIRYENEEAVDDSQLPKDRFSAERLKGVDSTLKIQPAELGDSAVYLCASSRRDYYNEQFFGPGTRLTVL.

The V call is TRBV28, the J call TRBJ2-1, with TRBD2 identical over 14 bases. The CDR3 covers 16 residues. V shed 7 bases and J 2 bases; nucleotides not matched to a gene: 4. CDR1 is MDHEN and CDR2 is SYDVKM in the germline V gene. CDR3 nucleotides: TGTGCCAGCAACCTGGGACTAGCGGGGGCCTACAATGAGCAGTTCTTC. The encoded protein is CASNLGLAGAYNEQFF.

This rearrangement joins TRBV15 to TRBJ2-2; D is unclear. Germline lookup yields CDR1 LNHNV and CDR2 YYDKDF (reference sequence). V lost 0 bases and J 5 bases, leaving 10 bases between the germline ends. The CDR3 contains 15 residues. The CDR3 coding sequence is TGTGCCACCAGCAGAGAACTGACACAAACCGGGGAGCTGTTTTTT. This sequence encodes CATSRELTQTGELFF.

This clone has only a few counts. This sequence joins TRBV5-1 and TRBJ2-5; weak D call: TRBD2 (5 bases). V was cut by 0 bases and J by 5 bases, with 11 bases left in between. The V gene's germline CDR1 is SGHRS and CDR2 YFSETQ. This CDR3 comprises 14 residues. The CDR3 reads CASSLGVEVETQYF. The DNA for the CDR3 is TGCGCCAGCAGCTTGGGGGTGGAGGTTGAGACCCAGTACTTC.

The chain has TRBV25-1 and TRBJ2-1; 9 bases align to TRBD1. Germline-derived CDR1 and CDR2 are MGHDK and SYGVNS. CDR3 length equals 13 residues. Trimming removed 6 bases from V and 4 bases from J; junction bases left unmatched: 1. In DNA form, the CDR3 reads TGTGCCAGCAGGGGGACAGGGTACAATGAGCAGTTCTTC. This sequence encodes CASRGTGYNEQFF.

V gene TRBV28 combines with J gene TRBJ2-1, with 10 positions matching TRBD1. From germline, CDR1 is MDHEN and CDR2 SYDVKM. The length of the CDR3 is 16 residues. After removal of 5 bases from V and 7 bases from J, the junction contained 11 bases not matched to a gene. The CDR3 reads CASSPPPGQGTNEQFF. Written as DNA, the CDR3 is TGTGCCAGCAGTCCCCCCCCGGGACAGGGGACAAATGAGCAGTTCTTC.

The genes are TRBV27 and TRBJ1-5; TRBD1 might be the D (6 bases). The V gene lost 6 bases and the J gene lost 2 bases, with 17 bases spanning the gap. The CDR3 has 16 residues. From germline, CDR1 is MNHEY and CDR2 SMNVEV (reference sequence). As DNA, the CDR3 is TGTGCCAGCAGGACAGGTCCGTGGGCGGGCAATCAGCCCCAGCATTTT. Translation gives CASRTGPWAGNQPQHF.

The chain combines TRBV19 with TRBJ1-1; TRBD1 agrees at 11 bases. Germline V gives CDR1 LNHDA, CDR2 SQIVND (reference sequence). The CDR3 extends over 14 amino acids. The V and J ends lost 6 bases and 4 bases, in that order; junction bases with no gene match: 4. The CDR3 DNA is TGTGCCAGTAGGGACAGGGGGCGGGTCACTGAAGCTTTCTTT. This gives the protein CASRDRGRVTEAFF.

This chain uses TRBV10-3 with TRBJ2-2; D is perhaps TRBD2 (5 bases). Between the trimmed V and J ends, which lost 6 bases and 7 bases, there was a span of 18 bases. Germline loops: CDR1 ENHRY, CDR2 SYGVKD. The CDR3 covers 15 residues. The CDR3 DNA reads as TGTGCCATCAGCCCTCCCGGAGGTATCGGCGGGGAGCTGTTTTTT. Protein sequence: CAISPPGGIGGELFF.

The J gene is TRBJ1-1, the V gene TRBV12-3 or TRBV12-4, with 7 nucleotides matching TRBD1. CDR3 length: 13 amino acids. J lost 7 bases, V lost 4 bases, and 6 bases had no gene match. This CDR3 reads CASSSTGRLEAFF. CDR3 coding DNA: TGTGCCAGCAGTTCGACAGGGCGGCTTGAAGCTTTCTTT.

The chain combines TRBV28 with TRBJ1-1; D may be TRBD1 (6 bases). Trimming left V 7 bases short and J 4 bases short, with 22 bases between. CDR1 and CDR2 from the germline V gene are MDHEN and SYDVKM. The CDR3 extends over 16 amino acids. The CDR3 here is CASTPFLFQGTTEAFF. Here the CDR3 DNA reads TGTGCCAGCACCCCATTTCTCTTTCAGGGGACCACTGAAGCTTTCTTT.

The gene calls are TRBV19 and TRBJ2-1; possible D gene TRBD1, 7 bases. Trimming pared 7 bases from V and 8 bases from J, leaving 18 bases between. The CDR3 is 14 amino acids. The germline V gene encodes CDR1 LNHDA and CDR2 SQIVND (reference sequence). The CDR3 nucleotides read TGTGCCAGTACAGGGACAGAGACTAGAGATGAGCAGTTCTTC. Translation gives CASTGTETRDEQFF.

This chain joins TRBV2 and TRBJ2-5; TRBD2 might be the D (5 bases). The CDR3 sequence is 13 residues long. Trimming removed 5 bases from V and 7 bases from J, with 14 bases in between. The V gene's germline CDR1 is SNHLY and CDR2 FYNNEI. The chain's CDR3 is CASSSRLGGTQYF. The CDR3 nucleotides are TGTGCCAGCAGTTCCAGGCTAGGAGGGACCCAGTACTTC.

The genes are TRBV19 and TRBJ2-3; TRBD2 might be the D (5 bases). The CDR3 consists of 13 residues. The ends were cut back, 6 bases at V and 6 bases at J, with 13 bases in the middle. The germline V gene encodes CDR1 LNHDA and CDR2 SQIVND (reference sequence). The CDR3 here is CASRERSPDTQYF. The CDR3 DNA is TGTGCCAGTAGGGAGCGGAGCCCCGATACGCAGTATTTT.

The chain couples TRBV2 to TRBJ2-3, with a possible D match to TRBD1 (6 bases). The CDR3 has 14 residues. Trimming took 6 bases from V and 1 from J, leaving 11 bases between them. Germline CDR1 and CDR2: SNHLY and FYNNEI. CDR3 region: CASSGQPGTDTQYF. The DNA of the CDR3 is TGTGCCAGCAGCGGACAGCCAGGCACAGATACGCAGTATTTT.

This sequence joins TRBV2 and TRBJ2-1; D gene unclear. The CDR3 totals 14 residues. V lost 6 bases, J lost 1 base, and 10 bases lay in between. Germline V gene data show CDR1 as SNHLY and CDR2 as FYNNEI. Written as DNA, the CDR3 is TGTGCCAGCAGCATTCAGTTGTCCTACAATGAGCAGTTCTTC. This codes for CASSIQLSYNEQFF.

The genes are TRBV5-4 and TRBJ1-2; 8 bases line up with TRBD1. This CDR3 has 14 amino acids. Germline CDR1 is SGHNT and CDR2 is YYREEE (reference sequence). V was pared by 6 bases and J by 4 bases, with 8 bases of the junction left unmatched. The CDR3 nucleotides read TGTGCCAGCAAGTTCGGACAGGGCGGCTATGGCTACACCTTC. It is translated as CASKFGQGGYGYTF.

This rearrangement joins TRBV27 to TRBJ2-1; 13 positions agree with TRBD2. Germline V gene data show CDR1 as MNHEY and CDR2 as SMNVEV (reference sequence). Losses at the gene ends were 7 bases for V and 7 bases for J; bases not matched to a gene: 7. The CDR3 is 15 amino acids. The CDR3: CASKLGTSGTNEQFF. CDR3 sequence (DNA): TGTGCCAGCAAGCTCGGGACTAGCGGGACTAATGAGCAGTTCTTC.

V and J are TRBV10-2 and TRBJ1-1; D gene unclear. Trimming took 4 bases from V and 3 from J, leaving 9 bases between them. Germline V gene sequence: CDR1 WSHSY, CDR2 SAAADI. The CDR3 is 13 residues long. DNA of the CDR3: TGCGCCAGCAGTGTGGAGATAGACACTGAAGCTTTCTTT. This gives the protein CASSVEIDTEAFF.

The chain combines TRBV30 with TRBJ1-3; TRBD1 might be the D (5 bases). From germline, CDR1 is GTSNPN and CDR2 SVGIG (reference sequence). The CDR3 is made up of 15 amino acids. Trimming pared 1 base from V and 0 bases from J, leaving 10 bases between. For the CDR3, the DNA is TGTGCCTGGAGTGCCGACAGTAACTCTGGAAACACCATATATTTT. It yields the protein CAWSADSNSGNTIYF.

The genes are TRBV5-6 and TRBJ1-1; TRBD1 matches 9 bases. The CDR3 sequence is 15 residues long. V lost 1 base, J lost 4 bases, and 5 bases stayed unmatched. Germline CDR1 reads SGHDT; CDR2 reads YYEEEE. The CDR3 sequence: CASSLRDRDITEAFF. CDR3 sequence (DNA): TGTGCCAGCAGCTTGAGGGACAGGGATATCACTGAAGCTTTCTTT. The full variable domain, its missing parts supplied by reference TRBV5-6 and TRBJ1-1, is DAGVTQSPTHLIKTRGQQVTLRCSPKSGHDTVSWYQQALGQGPQFIFQYYEEEERQRGNFPDRFSGHQFPNYSSELNVNALLLGDSALYLCASSLRDRDITEAFFGQGTRLTVV.